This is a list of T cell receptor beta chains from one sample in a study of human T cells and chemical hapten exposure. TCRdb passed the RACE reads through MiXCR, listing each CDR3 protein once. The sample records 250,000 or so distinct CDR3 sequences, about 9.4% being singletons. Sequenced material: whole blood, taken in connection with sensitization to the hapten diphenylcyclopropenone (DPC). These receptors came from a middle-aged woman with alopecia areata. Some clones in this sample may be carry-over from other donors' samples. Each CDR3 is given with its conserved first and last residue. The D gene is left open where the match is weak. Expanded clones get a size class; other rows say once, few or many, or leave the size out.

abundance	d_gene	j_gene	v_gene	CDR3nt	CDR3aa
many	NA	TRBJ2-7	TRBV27	TGTGCCAGCAGTTTATCTGCAACCTCCTACGAGCAGTACTTC	CASSLSATSYEQYF
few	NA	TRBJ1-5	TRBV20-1	TGCAGTGCTAGAGGGCTTAATAGCAATCAGCCCCAGCATTTT	CSARGLNSNQPQHF
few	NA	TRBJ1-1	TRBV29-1	TGCAGCGTCCTCGTACGTCCGGGTTATGGGACTGAAGCTTTCTTT	CSVLVRPGYGTEAFF
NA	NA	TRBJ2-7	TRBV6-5	TGTGCCAGCACCCTCCCTGGGGCAATCGAGCAGTACTTC	CASTLPGAIEQYF
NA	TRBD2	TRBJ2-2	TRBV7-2	TGTGCCAGCAGCCCCATTGGGAGGGGAAGGGCCGGGGAGCTGTTTTTT	CASSPIGRGRAGELFF
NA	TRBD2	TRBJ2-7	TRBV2	TGTGCCAGCAGTGCGGGCGAGACTAGCGGTACCTACGAGCAGTACTTC	CASSAGETSGTYEQYF
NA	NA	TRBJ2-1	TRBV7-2	TGTGCCAGCAGCTTAGTGGGAGCGAATGAGCAGTTCTTC	CASSLVGANEQFF
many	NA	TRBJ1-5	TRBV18	TGTGCCAGCAGCCCAGCAGGGAGCAATCAGCCCCAGCATTTT	CASSPAGSNQPQHF
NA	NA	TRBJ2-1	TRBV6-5	TGTGCCAGCAGTTACGGTTTTTCCGAGTACAATGAGCAGTTCTTC	CASSYGFSEYNEQFF
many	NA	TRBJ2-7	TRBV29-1	TGCAGCGTTGTGGGTAGCGGTAGTTCCTACGAGCAGTACTTC	CSVVGSGSSYEQYF
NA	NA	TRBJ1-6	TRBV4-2	TGTGCCAGCAGCCAAGATACGGCTGCCTATAATTCACCCCTCCACTTT	CASSQDTAAYNSPLHF
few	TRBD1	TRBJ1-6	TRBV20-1	TGCAGTGCTAGAGATCTGACAGGGTTGAATTCACCCCTCCACTTT	CSARDLTGLNSPLHF
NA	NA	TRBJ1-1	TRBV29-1	TGCAGCGTTCCCCCGGCGTCGAGGGGCGCTGAAGCTTTCTTT	CSVPPASRGAEAFF
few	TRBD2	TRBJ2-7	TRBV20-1	TGCAGTGCTAGAGTAGCTAGCGGGGCTTTTGAGCAGTACTTC	CSARVASGAFEQYF
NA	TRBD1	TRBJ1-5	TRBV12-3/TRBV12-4	TGTGCCAGCAGCGTACAGGGGGCGAGCAATCAGCCCCAGCATTTT	CASSVQGASNQPQHF
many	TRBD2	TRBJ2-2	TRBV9	TGTGCCAGCAGCGGTCTAGCGGGAGGGCCTACCGGGGAGCTGTTTTTT	CASSGLAGGPTGELFF
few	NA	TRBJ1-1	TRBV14	TGTGCCAGCAGCTTCAACCTGAACACTGAAGCTTTCTTT	CASSFNLNTEAFF
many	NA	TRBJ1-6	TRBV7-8	TGTGCCAGCAGCTTAGTCGAGGCGGGCTCACCCCTCCACTTT	CASSLVEAGSPLHF
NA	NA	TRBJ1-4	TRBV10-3	TGTGCCATCAGTAGGGGTCTCGAAACTAATGAAAAACTGTTTTTT	CAISRGLETNEKLFF
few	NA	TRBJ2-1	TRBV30	TGTGCCTGGGATCTAGGCGGTGAGCAGTTCTTC	CAWDLGGEQFF
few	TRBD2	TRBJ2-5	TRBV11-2	TGTGCCAGCAGCTTAGATCTCGGCGGGAGGGCTGGGACCCAGTACTTC	CASSLDLGGRAGTQYF
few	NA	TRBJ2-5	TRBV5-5	TGTGCCAGCAGCTTTCGAACAGGAGAGACCCAGTACTTC	CASSFRTGETQYF
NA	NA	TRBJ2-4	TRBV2	TGTGCCAGCATGTGGGGCGCTGGGGCCAAAAACATTCAGTACTTC	CASMWGAGAKNIQYF
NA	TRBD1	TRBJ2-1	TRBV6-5	TGTGCCAGCAGTTACTCGTTAGACAGGGGTGGGTACAATGAGCAGTTCTTC	CASSYSLDRGGYNEQFF
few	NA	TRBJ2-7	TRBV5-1	TGCGCCAGCAGCTTGGACAGGGTTAGCGAGCAGTACTTC	CASSLDRVSEQYF
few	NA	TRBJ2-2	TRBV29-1	TGCAGCGTTCAAGGACTGAGAACCGGGGAGCTGTTTTTT	CSVQGLRTGELFF
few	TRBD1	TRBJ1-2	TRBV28	TGTGCCAGCAGTTTAGCAGGGGGCAGTGAAGGCTATGGCTACACCTTC	CASSLAGGSEGYGYTF
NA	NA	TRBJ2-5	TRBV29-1	TGCAGCGTTTATGGACTGAAGCAAGAGACCCAGTACTTC	CSVYGLKQETQYF
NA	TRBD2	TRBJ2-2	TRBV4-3	TGCGCCAGCAGCCAAGATGGGACTAGACCCGGGGAGCTGTTTTTT	CASSQDGTRPGELFF
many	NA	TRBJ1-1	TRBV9	TGTGCCAGCAGCCCCCGAGGGGGGATGAACACTGAAGCTTTCTTT	CASSPRGGMNTEAFF
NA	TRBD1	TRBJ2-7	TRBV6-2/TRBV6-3	TGTGCCAGCAGCTACTTGGGACAGGGAGTTGGCGAGCAGTACTTC	CASSYLGQGVGEQYF
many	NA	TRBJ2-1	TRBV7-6	TGTGCCAGCAGCTCCCGACTCGGAGACTCCTACAATGAGCAGTTCTTC	CASSSRLGDSYNEQFF
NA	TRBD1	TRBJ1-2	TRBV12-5	TGTGCTAGTGGTCCTCAACAGGGGGGCGGCTACACCTTC	CASGPQQGGGYTF
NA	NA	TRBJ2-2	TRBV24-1	TGTGCCACCCGGAGTGGAGCCCCCGGGGAGCTGTTTTTT	CATRSGAPGELFF
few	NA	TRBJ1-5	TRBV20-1	TGCAGTGCTAGAGGTGCAGAAAATCAGCCCCAGCATTTT	CSARGAENQPQHF
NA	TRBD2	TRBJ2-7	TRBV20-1	TGCAGTGCTAGCGGCGGGAGTACCGACGAGCAGTACTTC	CSASGGSTDEQYF
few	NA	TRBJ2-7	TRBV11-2	TGTGCCAGCATCCCGACGGCGTCCTACGAGCAGTACTTC	CASIPTASYEQYF
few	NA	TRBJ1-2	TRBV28	TGTGCCAGCAGTTTATCCGGGGGGCCAGACTATGGCTACACCTTC	CASSLSGGPDYGYTF
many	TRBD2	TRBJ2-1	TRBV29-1	TGCAGCGTATCAGGGACTAACAATGAGCAGTTCTTC	CSVSGTNNEQFF
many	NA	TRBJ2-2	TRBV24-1	TGTGCCACCAGTGACTCCCCCGGGGGCCGGAACACCGGGGAGCTGTTTTTT	CATSDSPGGRNTGELFF
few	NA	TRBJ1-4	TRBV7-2	TGTGCCAGCAGTCTACAGACAGCCAGTAATGAAAAACTGTTTTTT	CASSLQTASNEKLFF
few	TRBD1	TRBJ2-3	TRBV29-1	TGCAGCGTTGAAACGGGACAGTACACAGATACGCAGTATTTT	CSVETGQYTDTQYF
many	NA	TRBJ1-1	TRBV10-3	TGTGCCATCAGTGCAGGGTTCACTGAAGCTTTCTTT	CAISAGFTEAFF
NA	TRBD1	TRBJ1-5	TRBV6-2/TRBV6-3	TGTGCCAGCACAGCAGGGGGGGCCTATAATCAGCCCCAGCATTTT	CASTAGGAYNQPQHF
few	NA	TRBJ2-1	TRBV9	TGTGCCAGCAGCACCCGGACCTACAATGAGCAGTTCTTC	CASSTRTYNEQFF
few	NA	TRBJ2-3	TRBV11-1	TGTGCCAGCAGCTCCCCGATTAGGCCCAGTGTCCATACAGATACGCAGTATTTT	CASSSPIRPSVHTDTQYF
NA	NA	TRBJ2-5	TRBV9	TGTGCCAGCAGCGTAGCGGCGTCTAGGAGAGAGACCCAGTACTTC	CASSVAASRRETQYF
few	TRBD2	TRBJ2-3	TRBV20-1	TGCAGTGCTCTGTTGCCTGAGGGTGGGAGGGGCCAGTATTTT	CSALLPEGGRGQYF
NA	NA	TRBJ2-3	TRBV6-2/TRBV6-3	TGTGCCAGCACGGCAGGCGAAACAGATACGCAGTATTTT	CASTAGETDTQYF